Below, 16 T cell receptor beta chains from the same sample are listed, as sequenced in a study of human T cells and chemical hapten exposure. Using its own MiXCR run on the RACE reads, TCRdb lists one record per CDR3 protein. The sample carries nearly 350,000 distinct CDR3 sequences, approximately 6.3% recorded once. Time point defined: patch test 1, 2 weeks after DPC sensitization. As to treatment: therapeutic diphenylcyclopropenone sensitization with weekly scalp DPC. The source was whole blood, collected in connection with sensitization to the hapten diphenylcyclopropenone (DPC). These receptors originate from a woman aged 18-29 years with alopecia areata. Some clones in this sample may be carry-over from other donors' samples.

The chain carries TRBV7-6 and TRBJ1-5, with 8 bases matching TRBD1. J gave up 4 bases and V 2 bases, and 13 bases lay outside the gene matches. The CDR3 runs 18 residues. CDR1 and CDR2 (germline): SGHVS, FNYEAQ. Written as DNA, the CDR3 is TGTGCCAGCAGCTTACGCCCTACGGACAGGGTCGGAAATCAGCCCCAGCATTTT. Its translation: CASSLRPTDRVGNQPQHF.

Only a few counts were recorded for this clonotype. The V call is TRBV7-3, the J call TRBJ1-1; 7 bases agree with TRBD1. Trimming at V came to 6 bases and at J to 1 base, leaving 8 bases not matched to a gene. CDR3 size: 15 residues. Germline lookup yields CDR1 SGHTA and CDR2 FQGTGA. The CDR3 bases are TGTGCCAGCAGGGGAGGAACAGGGGAGAACACTGAAGCTTTCTTT. Translated, it gives CASRGGTGENTEAFF.

This chain links TRBV6-1 with TRBJ1-6, with a weak D call TRBD1 (5 bases). The CDR3 is made up of 14 amino acids. Germline assignment: CDR1 MNHNS and CDR2 SASEGT. V was clipped by 6 bases and J by 2 bases, with 8 bases between them. Here the CDR3 DNA reads TGTGCCAGCAGCGCGGGGCCCTATAATTCACCCCTCCACTTT. It is translated as CASSAGPYNSPLHF.

The chain uses TRBV6-6 and TRBJ1-5; D gene ambiguous. The germline CDR1 and CDR2 sequences are MNHNY and SVGAGI (reference sequence). The CDR3 covers 13 residues. Trimming took off 7 bases at V and 2 bases at J, with 9 bases between the two ends. CDR3 loop: CASNDKGNQPQHF. Written as DNA, the CDR3 is TGTGCCAGCAATGACAAGGGCAATCAGCCCCAGCATTTT.

This clonotype was found many times. The chain joins TRBV9 to TRBJ2-3; D unclear. Germline V gene sequence: CDR1 SGDLS, CDR2 YYNGEE. CDR3 size: 16 residues. V was shortened by 0 bases and J by 0 bases, with 11 bases between the two germline ends. CDR3 in amino acids: CASSVGVAASTDTQYF. The CDR3 bases are TGTGCCAGCAGCGTAGGTGTGGCCGCTAGCACAGATACGCAGTATTTT.

This chain connects TRBV12-5 to TRBJ1-6, with TRBD1 as a possible D gene (5 bases). The V gene lost 0 bases and the J gene lost 7 bases, with 13 bases spanning the gap. Germline values: CDR1 LGHNT, CDR2 FRNRAP. CDR3 length: 16 residues. In DNA form, the CDR3 reads TGTGCTAGTGGTTTGGTTGTGGGGCAATGGAATTCACCCCTCCACTTT. This codes for CASGLVVGQWNSPLHF.

This clonotype was detected ten times or more. J is TRBJ2-3 and V is TRBV12-3 or TRBV12-4; 9 bases map to TRBD1. The CDR3 length is 16 residues. V shed 7 bases, J shed 4 bases, and the junction held 12 bases outside the gene matches. CDR3 nucleotide sequence: TGTGCCAGCACCTCCCACGGGACAGGGTGGGCAGATACGCAGTATTTT. Protein: CASTSHGTGWADTQYF.

This clonotype has a handful of counts. The rearrangement links TRBV10-3 to TRBJ2-2, with D perhaps given as TRBD1 or TRBD2 (5 bases each). The CDR3 is made up of 14 amino acids. The germline V gene has CDR1 ENHRY and CDR2 SYGVKD. V gave up 10 bases and J gave up 6 bases, with 18 bases separating them. CDR3 sequence: CATMPRDRAGELFF. CDR3 nucleotide sequence: TGTGCCACCATGCCCCGGGACCGGGCCGGGGAGCTGTTTTTT.

The chain recombines TRBV7-2 with TRBJ2-1; D is undetermined. Germline CDR1 reads SGHTA; CDR2 reads FQGNSA. CDR3 length: 12 residues. With 6 bases removed from V and 9 bases from J, the gap between germline ends came to 12 bases. CDR3 sequence reads: CASRISSSEQFF. The CDR3 nucleotides are TGTGCCAGCAGGATCAGCTCTTCTGAGCAGTTCTTC.

This clonotype was observed at least ten times. The rearrangement uses TRBV20-1 and TRBJ2-7; D is unclear. V lost 0 bases and J lost 2, with 8 bases in between. Germline V lookup: CDR1 DFQATT, CDR2 SNEGSKA (reference sequence). The CDR3 has 13 amino acids. The chain's CDR3 is CSAREHSAYEQYF. CDR3 bases: TGCAGTGCTAGAGAACATTCAGCCTACGAGCAGTACTTC.

This clonotype was counted ten times or more. CDR3 nucleotide sequence: TGTGCCAGCAGATCCAATTCACCCCTCCACTTT. This codes for CASRSNSPLHF. This chain connects TRBV12-3 or TRBV12-4 to TRBJ1-6; no clear D. V was cut by 6 bases and J by 7 bases, with 4 bases left in between. The CDR3 totals 11 residues.

The table lists this clonotype with a few counts. The chain joins TRBV10-3 to TRBJ1-4, with D unclear. Trimming cost V 5 bases and J 6 bases, with 10 bases left between them. The CDR3 sequence is 13 residues long. Germline loops: CDR1 ENHRY, CDR2 SYGVKD. The CDR3 nucleotides read TGTGCCATCAGTCGCGGACTAGATGAAAAACTGTTTTTT. The encoded protein is CAISRGLDEKLFF.

This clonotype was observed at least ten times. The V gene is TRBV20-1, the J gene TRBJ2-2, with 8 bases fitting TRBD2. The germline V gene has CDR1 DFQATT and CDR2 SNEGSKA (reference sequence). The V segment lost 6 bases and the J segment 6 bases; nucleotides outside the gene matches: 12. This CDR3 has 15 residues. The CDR3 spells CSARPGLGLSGELFF. CDR3 nucleotides: TGCAGTGCAAGACCGGGACTAGGCCTTTCCGGGGAGCTGTTTTTT.

J is TRBJ1-6 and V is TRBV7-2; D uncertain. V shed 4 bases and J shed 2 bases, with 9 bases lying between them. The CDR3 spans 15 residues. The germline gives CDR1 SGHTA, CDR2 FQGNSA. CDR3 coding DNA: TGTGCCAGCAGCTACGACACCCCCTATAATTCACCCCTCCACTTT. It yields the protein CASSYDTPYNSPLHF.

This clonotype appeared many times. This chain connects TRBV14 to TRBJ2-1; no reliable D call. V was pared by 0 bases and J by 12 bases, with 21 bases between. This CDR3 contains 16 residues. Per germline, CDR1 SGHDN and CDR2 FVKESK. The CDR3 DNA is TGTGCCAGCAGCCAAGATTCTGGGTTACGATTAAGTATGCAGTTCTTC. Translating gives CASSQDSGLRLSMQFF.

This clonotype was counted at least ten times. The rearrangement uses TRBV12-3 or TRBV12-4 and TRBJ2-1, with D tentatively TRBD1 (6 bases). The CDR3 contains 14 residues. V was clipped by 3 bases and J by 7 bases, with 13 bases between them. The CDR3 sequence is CASSFGYGQNEQFF. The CDR3 DNA follows: TGTGCCAGCAGTTTTGGTTATGGACAGAATGAGCAGTTCTTC.